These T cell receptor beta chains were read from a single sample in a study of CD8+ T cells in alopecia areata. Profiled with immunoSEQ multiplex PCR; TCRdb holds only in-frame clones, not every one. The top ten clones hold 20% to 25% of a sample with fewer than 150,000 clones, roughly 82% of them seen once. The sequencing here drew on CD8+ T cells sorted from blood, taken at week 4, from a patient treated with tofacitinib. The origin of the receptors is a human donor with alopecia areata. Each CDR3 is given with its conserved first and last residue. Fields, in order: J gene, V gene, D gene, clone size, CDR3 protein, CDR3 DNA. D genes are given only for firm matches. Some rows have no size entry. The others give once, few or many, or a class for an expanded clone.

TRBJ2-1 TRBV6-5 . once CASSYSRGNEQFF TGTGCCAGCAGTTACTCGCGTGGGAATGAGCAGTTCTTC
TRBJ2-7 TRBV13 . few CASSPVGSYEQYF TGTGCCAGCAGCCCAGTTGGGTCCTACGAGCAGTACTTC
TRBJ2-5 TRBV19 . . CASSSSRGGQETQYF TGTGCCAGTAGTTCGTCCCGGGGAGGACAAGAGACCCAGTACTTC
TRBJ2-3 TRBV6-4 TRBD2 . CATKLAGDSDTQYF TGTGCCACCAAACTAGCGGGGGACTCAGATACGCAGTATTTT
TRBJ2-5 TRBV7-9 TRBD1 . CASRPGTGSSETQYF TGTGCCAGCAGACCCGGGACAGGGAGTTCAGAGACCCAGTACTTC
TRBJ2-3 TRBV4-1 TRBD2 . CASSLVAGGTDTQYF TGCGCCAGCAGTTTAGTGGCGGGAGGGACAGATACGCAGTATTTT
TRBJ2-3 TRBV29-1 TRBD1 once CSVGTGQGSPTDTQYF TGCAGCGTTGGGACCGGACAGGGGTCTCCCACAGATACGCAGTATTTT
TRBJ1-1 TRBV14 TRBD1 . CASSQAIGQGQRNTEAFF TGTGCCAGCAGCCAAGCGATCGGACAGGGGCAGAGGAACACTGAAGCTTTCTTT
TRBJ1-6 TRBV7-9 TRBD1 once CASSPPGQGAYNSPLHF TGTGCCAGCAGCCCTCCCGGACAGGGGGCCTATAATTCACCCCTCCACTTT
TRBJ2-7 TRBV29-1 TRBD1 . CSVEGLGGQGYYEQYF TGCAGCGTTGAAGGTCTAGGGGGACAGGGTTACTACGAGCAGTACTTC
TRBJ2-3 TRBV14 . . CASSQDRLFHIGTDTQYF TGTGCCAGCAGCCAAGATCGACTGTTCCATATAGGCACAGATACGCAGTATTTT
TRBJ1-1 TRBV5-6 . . CASSFERNTEAFF TGTGCCAGCAGCTTCGAGAGGAACACTGAAGCTTTCTTT
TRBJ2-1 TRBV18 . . CASSPRLTGAPYNEQFF TGTGCCAGCTCACCACGGCTAACGGGGGCCCCTTACAATGAGCAGTTCTTC
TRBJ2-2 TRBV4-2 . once CASSQERVSGDANTGELFF TGTGCCAGCAGCCAAGAGCGAGTCAGCGGAGACGCGAACACCGGGGAGCTGTTTTTT
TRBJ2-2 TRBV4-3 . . CASSQDGAYETGELFF TGCGCCAGCAGCCAAGACGGTGCTTACGAGACCGGGGAGCTGTTTTTT
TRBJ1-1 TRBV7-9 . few CASRQGVEAFF TGTGCCAGCAGACAGGGTGTTGAAGCTTTCTTT
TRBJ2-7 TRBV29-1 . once CSVEGPFLEQYF TGCAGCGTTGAAGGCCCCTTCTTAGAGCAGTACTTC
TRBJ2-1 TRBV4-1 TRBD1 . CASSQDGGAGGHNEQFF TGCGCCAGCAGCCAAGATGGAGGGGCAGGGGGCCACAATGAGCAGTTCTTC
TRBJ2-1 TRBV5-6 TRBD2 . CASSWGLADNEQFF TGTGCCAGCAGCTGGGGACTAGCGGACAATGAGCAGTTCTTC
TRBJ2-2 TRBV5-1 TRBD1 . CASNNPGQGYTGELFF TGCGCCAGCAATAACCCGGGACAGGGATACACCGGGGAGCTGTTTTTT
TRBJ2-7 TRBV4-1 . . CASSHPTSSHEQYF TGCGCCAGCAGCCACCCGACTAGTTCCCACGAGCAGTACTTC
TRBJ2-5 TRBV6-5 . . CASSSGRSQETQYF TGTGCCAGCAGCTCTGGACGGTCCCAAGAGACCCAGTACTTC
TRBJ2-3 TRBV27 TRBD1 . CASSFGTGKWDTQYF TGTGCCAGCAGTTTCGGGACAGGGAAGTGGGATACGCAGTATTTT
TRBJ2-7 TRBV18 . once CASSPGEGGDETYEQYF TGTGCCAGCTCACCAGGGGAAGGCGGGGATGAGACCTACGAGCAGTACTTC